The T cell receptor beta chain under discussion was sequenced for a study of CD8 T cells in ankylosing spondylitis. General observations from the study: One TCR beta motif, made up of eight or nine highly homologous variants, appeared characteristic of ankylosing spondylitis blood. Clones tied to disease were said to be significantly enriched in matched ankylosing spondylitis synovial fluid. Those disease-linked clones were CD8+; they were also relatively rare in peripheral blood.

A few counts support this clonotype. As yet, its antigen is unknown. V lost 0 bases, J lost 3 bases, and 7 bases lay in between. CDR1 and CDR2 (germline): SGDLS, YYNGEE. The CDR3 consists of 14 residues. MiXCR, applied by TCRdb to the 5' RACE reads, yields one record per CDR3 protein. The sample holds under 150,000 distinct CDR3 sequences, over 15% seen once. Source material: blood, either unsorted or a sorted T cell fraction (not recorded which). The chain joins TRBV9 to TRBJ1-5; weak D call: TRBD1 (6 bases). This TCR came from a male donor with ankylosing spondylitis. This CDR3 is CASSVGQDNQPQHF. The CDR3 DNA reads as TGTGCCAGCAGCGTAGGACAGGACAATCAGCCCCAGCATTTT. The variable domain in full, completed from reference TRBV9 and TRBJ1-5, reads DSGVTQTPKHLITATGQRVTLRCSPRSGDLSVYWYQQSLDQGLQFLIQYYNGEERAKGNILERFSAQQFPDLHSELNLSSLELGDSALYFCASSVGQDNQPQHFGDGTRLSIL.